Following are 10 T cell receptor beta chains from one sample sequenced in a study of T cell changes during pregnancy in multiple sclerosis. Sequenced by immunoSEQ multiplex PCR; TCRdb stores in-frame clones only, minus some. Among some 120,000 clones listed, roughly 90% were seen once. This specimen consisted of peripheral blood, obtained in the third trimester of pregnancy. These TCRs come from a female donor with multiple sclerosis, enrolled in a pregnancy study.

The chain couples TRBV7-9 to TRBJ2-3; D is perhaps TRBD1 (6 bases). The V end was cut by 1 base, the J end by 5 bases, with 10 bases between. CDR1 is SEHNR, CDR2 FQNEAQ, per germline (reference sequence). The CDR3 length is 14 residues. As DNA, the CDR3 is TGTGCCAGCAGCTTAGAACAGGGTGGAGATACGCAGTATTTT. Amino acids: CASSLEQGGDTQYF. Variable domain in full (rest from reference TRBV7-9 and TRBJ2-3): DTGVSQNPRHKITKRGQNVTFRCDPISEHNRLYWYRQTLGQGPEFLTYFQNEAQLEKSRLLSDRFSAERPKGSFSTLEIQRTEQGDSAMYLCASSLEQGGDTQYFGPGTRLTVL.

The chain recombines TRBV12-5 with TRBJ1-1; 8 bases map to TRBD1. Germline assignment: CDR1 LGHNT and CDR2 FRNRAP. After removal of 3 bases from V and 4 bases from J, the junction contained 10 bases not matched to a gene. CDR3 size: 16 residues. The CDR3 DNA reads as TGTGCTAGTGGTTTTAACCAGGGGGCAGGGGGCACTGAAGCTTTCTTT. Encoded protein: CASGFNQGAGGTEAFF.

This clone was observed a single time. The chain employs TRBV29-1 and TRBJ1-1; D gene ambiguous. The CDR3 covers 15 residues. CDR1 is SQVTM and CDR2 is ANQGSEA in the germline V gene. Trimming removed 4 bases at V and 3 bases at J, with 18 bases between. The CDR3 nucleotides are TGCAGCGTTGCTTCCCCTAAAATCGGGGACACTGAAGCTTTCTTT. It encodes CSVASPKIGDTEAFF.

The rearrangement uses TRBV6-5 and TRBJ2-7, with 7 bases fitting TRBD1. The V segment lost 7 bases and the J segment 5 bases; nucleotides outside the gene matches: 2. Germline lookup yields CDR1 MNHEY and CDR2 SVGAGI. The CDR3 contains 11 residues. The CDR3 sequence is CASTRGNEQYF. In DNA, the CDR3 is TGTGCCAGCACCAGGGGGAACGAGCAGTACTTC.

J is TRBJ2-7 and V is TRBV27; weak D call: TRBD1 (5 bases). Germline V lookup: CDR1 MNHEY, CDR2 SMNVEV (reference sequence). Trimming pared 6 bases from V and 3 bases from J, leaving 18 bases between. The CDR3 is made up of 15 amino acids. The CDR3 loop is CASSQRHTGSYEQYF. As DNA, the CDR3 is TGTGCCAGCAGCCAGAGACACACAGGCAGCTACGAGCAGTACTTC.

The CDR3 spells CASRAGTGLYEQYF. The DNA of the CDR3 is TGCGCCAGCAGGGCCGGGACAGGGTTATACGAGCAGTACTTC. This rearrangement joins TRBV5-1 to TRBJ2-7, with 9 nucleotides matching TRBD1. The V and J ends lost 5 bases and 4 bases, in that order; junction bases with no gene match: 7. Germline V gives CDR1 SGHRS, CDR2 YFSETQ. This CDR3 contains 14 residues.

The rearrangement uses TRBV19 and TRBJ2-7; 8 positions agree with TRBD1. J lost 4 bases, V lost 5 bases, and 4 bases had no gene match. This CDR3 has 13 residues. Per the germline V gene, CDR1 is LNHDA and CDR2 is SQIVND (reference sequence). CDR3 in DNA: TGTGCCAGTAGTCAGTACAGGGGGTACGAGCAGTACTTC. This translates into CASSQYRGYEQYF.

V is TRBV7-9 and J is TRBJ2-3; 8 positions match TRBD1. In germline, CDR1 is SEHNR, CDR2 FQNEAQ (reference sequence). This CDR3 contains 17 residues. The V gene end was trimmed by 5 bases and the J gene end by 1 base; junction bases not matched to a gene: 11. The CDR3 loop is CASSLITTGVGTDTQYF. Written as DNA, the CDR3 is TGTGCCAGCAGCCTCATTACGACAGGGGTGGGCACAGATACGCAGTATTTT.

The CDR3 loop reads CASSPSAVSRDGNTIYF. The CDR3 DNA reads TGTGCCAGCTCACCCTCGGCAGTTTCACGGGATGGAAACACCATATATTTT. J is TRBJ1-3 and V is TRBV18; D unresolved. Germline CDR1 and CDR2: KGHSH and LQKENI. Trimming removed 3 bases from V and 3 bases from J, with 18 bases in between. This CDR3 is built from 17 residues.

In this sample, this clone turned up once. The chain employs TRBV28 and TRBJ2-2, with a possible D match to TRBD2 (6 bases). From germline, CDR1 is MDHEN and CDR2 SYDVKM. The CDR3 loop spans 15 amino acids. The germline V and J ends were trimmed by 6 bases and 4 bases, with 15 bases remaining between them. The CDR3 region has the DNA TGTGCCAGCAGCAGATGGAGGGAGAGCACCGGGGAGCTGTTTTTT. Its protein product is CASSRWRESTGELFF.